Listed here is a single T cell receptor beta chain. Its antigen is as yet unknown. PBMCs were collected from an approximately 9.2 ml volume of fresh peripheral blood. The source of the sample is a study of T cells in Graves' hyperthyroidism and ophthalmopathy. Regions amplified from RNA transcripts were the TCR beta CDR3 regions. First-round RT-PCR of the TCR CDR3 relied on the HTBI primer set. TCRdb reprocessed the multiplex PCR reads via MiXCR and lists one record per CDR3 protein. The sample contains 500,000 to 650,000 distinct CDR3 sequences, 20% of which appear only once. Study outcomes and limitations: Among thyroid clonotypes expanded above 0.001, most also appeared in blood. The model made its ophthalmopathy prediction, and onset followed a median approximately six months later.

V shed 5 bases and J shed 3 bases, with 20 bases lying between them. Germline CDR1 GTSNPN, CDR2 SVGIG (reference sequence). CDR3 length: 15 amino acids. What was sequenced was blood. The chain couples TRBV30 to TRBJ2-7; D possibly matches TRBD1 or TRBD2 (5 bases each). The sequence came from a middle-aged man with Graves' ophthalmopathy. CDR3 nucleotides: TGTGCCTGGTCCCCTTCGGGGCTAGTTATCTACGAGCAGTACTTC. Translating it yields CAWSPSGLVIYEQYF.